This is a list of T cell receptor beta chains from one sample in a study of T cell responses to AZD1222 COVID-19 vaccine. Sequencing used immunoSEQ multiplex PCR; TCRdb keeps in-frame clones, though not all of them. The data contain approximately 120,000 clones, 91% of them singletons. The sequences come from peripheral blood, collected on day 0 of AZD1222 vaccination. Receptors originate from an adult in good health. Each CDR3 is given with its conserved first and last residue. Each record gives: clone size, V gene, J gene, D gene, CDR3 DNA, CDR3 protein. A D gene is named only where the DNA matches it firmly. Size is stated for part of the rows, as once, few or many counts, or as a class when the clone is expanded.

>.|TRBV6-2/TRBV6-3|TRBJ2-1|.
TGTGCCAGCAGTCGGGGGGGACAGGGAGAGTTCTTC
CASSRGGQGEFF
>.|TRBV11-3|TRBJ2-5|TRBD1
TGTGCCAGCAGCTTAGGGCGCGGTGTGACAGGGGGGCGAGAGACCCAGTACTTC
CASSLGRGVTGGRETQYF
>.|TRBV6-6|TRBJ1-1|.
TGTGCCAGCAAAGGCAACGAGAACACTGAAGCTTTCTTT
CASKGNENTEAFF
>.|TRBV6-6|TRBJ2-1|.
TGTGCCAGCAGTTACCCCCTCAATGAGCAGTTCTTC
CASSYPLNEQFF
>.|TRBV5-1|TRBJ2-1|.
TGCGCCAGCAGCTTACGTGCAGAGGCCCCTACGAATGAGCAGTTCTTC
CASSLRAEAPTNEQFF
>.|TRBV6-2/TRBV6-3|TRBJ1-1|TRBD1
TGTGCCAGCAGCCTCTGGACAGGGCCTGGCTCGAGCACTGAAGCTTTCTTT
CASSLWTGPGSSTEAFF
>.|TRBV18|TRBJ1-5|TRBD1
TGTGCCAGCTCACCCACGACAGGGAGCGTTAATCAGCCCCAGCATTTT
CASSPTTGSVNQPQHF
>.|TRBV2|TRBJ1-5|.
TGTGCCAGCAGTGAAATCTGGGAGGGCCAGCCCCAGCATTTT
CASSEIWEGQPQHF
>.|TRBV4-1|TRBJ2-1|.
TGCGCCAGCAGCCAAGAAACATCCTACAATGAGCAGTTCTTC
CASSQETSYNEQFF
>once|TRBV6-5|TRBJ1-4|.
TGTGCCAGCAGTCGGACGCTAAGGGGGGAAAAACTGTTTTTT
CASSRTLRGEKLFF
>.|TRBV29-1|TRBJ1-3|TRBD1
TGCAGCGTTGGGACAGGGGTTGGAAACACCATATATTTT
CSVGTGVGNTIYF
>.|TRBV19|TRBJ1-1|.
TGTGCCAGTAGTATAGGGGCAGGGGAAGGTGAAGCTTTCTTT
CASSIGAGEGEAFF
>.|TRBV7-9|TRBJ1-2|.
TGTGCCAGCAGCGAAGGCAGGGCTGGCTACACCTTC
CASSEGRAGYTF
>.|TRBV27|TRBJ1-2|.
TGTGCCAGCAGTTCGATGGGGTCGGATGGCTACACCTTC
CASSSMGSDGYTF
>few|TRBV7-9|TRBJ2-4|.
TGTGCCAGCAGCTCTGAGACGGGCATTCAGTACTTC
CASSSETGIQYF
>once|TRBV7-8|TRBJ1-4|.
TGTGCCAGCAGCCCGAGGGGACCGGGGAGCGAAAAACTGTTTTTT
CASSPRGPGSEKLFF
>.|TRBV5-1|TRBJ1-2|.
TGCGCCAGCAGCTTGGCCGGAGCTCTTAACTATGGCTACACCTTC
CASSLAGALNYGYTF
>.|TRBV20-1|TRBJ2-1|TRBD2
TGCAGTGCTAGTGCTAGCGGGAGCCACAATGAGCAGTTCTTC
CSASASGSHNEQFF
>.|TRBV9|TRBJ2-1|TRBD1
TGTGCCAGCAGCGCAGCAGGGGGTTTCTACAATGAGCAGTTCTTC
CASSAAGGFYNEQFF
>.|TRBV5-1|TRBJ1-3|TRBD1
TGCGCCAGCAGCCTACTGGACAGGGCTGGAAACACCATATATTTT
CASSLLDRAGNTIYF
>.|TRBV12-5|TRBJ2-2|.
TGTGCTAGTGGTTTCTCTCGGGACCGGAACACCGGGGAGCTGTTTTTT
CASGFSRDRNTGELFF
>.|TRBV11-2|TRBJ2-7|.
TGTGCCAGCAGCTTAGCGCTAGCGGTAGGGGGCGAGCAGTACTTC
CASSLALAVGGEQYF
>.|TRBV30|TRBJ1-5|.
TGTGCCTGGAGCAGGCAGAGTGGGGATCAGCCCCAGCATTTT
CAWSRQSGDQPQHF
>.|TRBV2|TRBJ1-2|TRBD1
TGTGCCAGCAGCTCACTGGGACAGGGCTTTGGCTACACCTTC
CASSSLGQGFGYTF
>.|TRBV2|TRBJ2-2|TRBD1
TGTGCCAGCACGACAGGGGGAAGGACCGGGGAGCTGTTTTTT
CASTTGGRTGELFF
>.|TRBV25-1|TRBJ1-1|.
TGTGCCAGCAGTGAAAGATGGAGAACAGGAACGACTGAAGCTTTCTTT
CASSERWRTGTTEAFF
>few|TRBV10-2|TRBJ2-1|.
TGCGCCAGCAGTGAGAGGAACAATGAGCAGTTCTTC
CASSERNNEQFF
>once|TRBV19|TRBJ2-5|.
TGTGCCAGTAGCAGTCTAGTAGGGGGATTCTGGGAGACCCAGTACTTC
CASSSLVGGFWETQYF
>.|TRBV5-6|TRBJ1-1|.
TGTGCCAGCAGCTTGTTAGGGCAATCCACTGAAGCTTTCTTT
CASSLLGQSTEAFF
>few|TRBV4-1|TRBJ1-2|.
TGCGCCAGCAGCCAAGAGGGCCGGTATGGCTACACCTTC
CASSQEGRYGYTF
>.|TRBV2|TRBJ1-2|.
TGTGCCAGCAGTGAAGAGGGCTATGGCTACACCTTC
CASSEEGYGYTF
>.|TRBV12-3/TRBV12-4|TRBJ1-3|.
TGTGCCGACGGGGCCAGCTCTGGAAACACCATATATTTT
CADGASSGNTIYF
>.|TRBV4-1|TRBJ1-5|TRBD1
TGCGCCAGCAGCCTTAAGGACAGGGGAAATCAGCCCCAGCATTTT
CASSLKDRGNQPQHF
>.|TRBV24-1|TRBJ1-2|.
TGTGCCACCAGTGATCCCCAGGGGCGGGGCTACACCTTC
CATSDPQGRGYTF
>.|TRBV11-3|TRBJ1-1|TRBD1
TGTGCCAGCAGCCCAGGGGGGGATCCGAACACTGAAGCTTTCTTT
CASSPGGDPNTEAFF
>.|TRBV3-1/TRBV3-2|TRBJ1-6|TRBD1
TGTGCCAGCAGCCAAAACGGACAGGGAAATTTCAGATCACCCCTCCACTTT
CASSQNGQGNFRSPLHF
>.|TRBV5-6|TRBJ1-5|TRBD1
TGTGCCAGCAGCCGACAGGGAAGATCGGATCAGCCCCAGCATTTT
CASSRQGRSDQPQHF
>.|TRBV6-5|TRBJ2-1|TRBD2
TGTGCCAGCAGTTACGGACTAGCGGGACTTTACAATGAGCAGTTCTTC
CASSYGLAGLYNEQFF
>.|TRBV24-1|TRBJ1-5|TRBD1
TGTGCCACCAGTGATTCGAGGGGGCACGGGCCCCAGCATTTT
CATSDSRGHGPQHF
>once|TRBV5-4|TRBJ2-6|.
TGTGCCAGCAGCTTGAACAGGGGAGGCTCTGGGGCCAACGTCCTGACTTTC
CASSLNRGGSGANVLTF
>.|TRBV27|TRBJ2-7|TRBD2
TGTGCCAGCAGTTGGGCCCTAGCGGCCACCTACGAGCAGTACTTC
CASSWALAATYEQYF
>.|TRBV19|TRBJ1-6|.
TGTGCCAGTAGTATAGATCTTTCGGGGTCCCTCCACTTT
CASSIDLSGSLHF
>.|TRBV7-6|TRBJ1-1|TRBD1
TGTGCCAGCAGCCAGGGGGCCCCGAACACTGAAGCTTTCTTT
CASSQGAPNTEAFF
>.|TRBV5-1|TRBJ2-5|TRBD1
TGCGCCAGCAGCTTCGGGTATCGGGACAGATTAACGGAGACCCAGTACTTC
CASSFGYRDRLTETQYF
>once|TRBV19|TRBJ1-3|.
TGTGCCAGTAGTATAGTGGCCGTTTCGAGCTCTGGAAACACCATATATTTT
CASSIVAVSSSGNTIYF
>.|TRBV30|TRBJ2-1|.
TGTGCCTGGAGCCCGCAGACCCAAGGGGGTCGGTTCTTC
CAWSPQTQGGRFF
>.|TRBV19|TRBJ2-7|TRBD2
TGTGCCAGTAGTAGCCAAGGGACTAGCGGGACCTACGAGCAGTACTTC
CASSSQGTSGTYEQYF
>.|TRBV19|TRBJ1-1|.
TGTGCCAGCTCCCTCAGGACCCGGGCGGGGGCTTTCTTT
CASSLRTRAGAFF
>.|TRBV9|TRBJ2-3|.
TGTGCCAGCAACAGGGACACAGATACGCAGTATTTT
CASNRDTDTQYF
>.|TRBV7-7|TRBJ2-2|.
TGTGCCAGCAGCTTAGCTCAATCCGACGGGGCCGGGGAGCTGTTTTTT
CASSLAQSDGAGELFF
>.|TRBV9|TRBJ1-4|.
TGTGCCAGCAGCCCGGCAGCCGGTGGTGAAAAACTGTTTTTT
CASSPAAGGEKLFF
>.|TRBV3-1/TRBV3-2|TRBJ2-5|.
TGTGCCAGCACCTTCCGAGGAGCATGGCAAGAGACCCAGTACTTC
CASTFRGAWQETQYF